The sequence of this T cell receptor beta chain was determined in a study of beta chain features in type 1 diabetes (dated by TCRdb to the late 2010s). Context from the whole study: Mean age, gender distribution, total cell number and subset yield were not different between patients and healthy donors. A total of 107,917,701 sorted cells were examined across all samples, and a strong correlation was observed between cell number per subset and RNA yield. The study compared TCRB repertoires of sorted circulating CD4+ T cell subsets between recently diagnosed type 1 diabetes patients and matched healthy donors. Regulatory and stem cell-like memory subsets were isolated from only 8 patients and 8 healthy donors, whereas naive and central memory subsets came from all 30 or so donors. Study-wide conclusions, independent of this receptor: Naive, central memory and regulatory TCRB repertoires appeared more similar among patients than among healthy donors. PCR may preferentially amplify shorter templates, but because patient and control samples were amplified and corrected together, any resulting skew would affect both groups equally. At VDJ recombination sites, type 1 diabetes patients had fewer insertions and more deleted nucleotides, which implies abnormalities in thymic rearrangement. Sequencing cDNA rather than genomic DNA could over-represent highly expressing activated cells, although activation and CD3 levels did not differ between groups. In all four CD4+ subsets, TCRB CDR3 length was moderately but significantly shorter in type 1 diabetes patients. Only small numbers of individuals were included in the HLA sub-analyses, which left unresolved whether HLA type had any influence on TCRB rearrangement.

A single peripheral blood draw of roughly 0.11 L on average was collected from each donor into heparinised tubes. A BD FACSAria II and a panel including CD45RO, CCR7, CD25, CD127, CD95 and CD27 were used to sort naive, central memory, regulatory and stem cell-like memory CD4+ T cells. Purity was above 95% for every sorted population. PBMCs were isolated right away by Lymphoprep density gradient centrifugation and were stained directly, without culture. So that batch effects would be minimized, each experiment stained and sorted samples in pairs, pairing one healthy donor with one patient. The High Capacity cDNA Reverse Transcription Kit was used to reverse transcribe all of the isolated RNA, meaning that expressed TCRB transcripts were what got sequenced. Deep immunoSEQ sequencing was applied to naive, central memory and regulatory T cell samples, giving an average of about 3.7 million total reads per sample. Sorted cells were lysed in RLT buffer, and RNA was extracted using DNase-treated RNeasy Micro or Mini kits according to cell number. To prevent cross-contamination, each cell subset was processed individually, whereas patient and healthy donor samples were processed jointly. The immunoSEQ multiplex PCR was used to amplify TCRB sequences from cDNA, generating 87-bp fragments that spanned the CDR3 region. Sequencing of the amplicons was done on the Illumina HiSeq platform. The paper's data handling went like this. Synthetic template baselines were used to correct PCR bias computationally, reads within Hamming distance 2 were collapsed, and singletons that could not be merged were discarded. Reads were aligned against IMGT so that V, D and J genes, CDR3 length and insertions or deletions at six rearrangement sites could be assigned. Clonotype counts were normalized to sorted cell number within each subset before computing true diversity and Gini coefficients with the tcR R package. The overlap coefficient, calculated on TCRB nucleotide sequences, was used to measure repertoire sharing. Out-of-frame TCRB sequences from naive cells were analyzed as a proxy for the pre-selection repertoire. Entries here come from immuneACCESS through TCRdb and include only in-frame sequences with V and J called. Some clones fail to appear in such tables; in the studies checked, an unresolved V gene covers under half of the shortfall, and the cause of the remainder is unknown. For V, J and clone size, that table is used; D and trimming come from the DNA. The sample includes 860,000 or so clones, with roughly 17% observed a single time. The ten most abundant clones make up 0.023% of the sample.

The CDR3 runs 14 residues from the cysteine to the phenylalanine. The DNA shown is the 42-base CDR3, in frame from base 1. The germline ends are 13 bases apart after V is trimmed by 6 bases and J by 2 bases. The germline V gene specifies SNHLY as CDR1 and FYNNEI as CDR2. This clone was detected only once. No cognate antigen has been identified for it. No base-level quality is on record; no much larger clone is a single base apart. Sequenced: naive CD4+ T cells from blood. The label giving this sample's cell subset or site can be read as: true naive CD4+ T cells. The sequence joins TRBV2 to TRBJ1-1; no confident D gene assignment can be made. This sequence originates from a young woman in good health. The DNA sequence reads TGTGCCAGCAGCCCCCGGACTGCAAACACTGAAGCTTTCTTT. Translated, this gives CASSPRTANTEAFF.